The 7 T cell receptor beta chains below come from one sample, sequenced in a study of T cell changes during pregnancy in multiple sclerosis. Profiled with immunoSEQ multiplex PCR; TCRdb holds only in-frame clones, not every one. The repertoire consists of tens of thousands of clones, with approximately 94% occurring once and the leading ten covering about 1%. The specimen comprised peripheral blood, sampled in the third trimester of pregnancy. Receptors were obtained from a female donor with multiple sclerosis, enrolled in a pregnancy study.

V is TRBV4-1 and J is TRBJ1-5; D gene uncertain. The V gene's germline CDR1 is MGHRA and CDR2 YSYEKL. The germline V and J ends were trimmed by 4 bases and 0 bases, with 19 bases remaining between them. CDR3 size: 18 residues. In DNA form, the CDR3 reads TGCGCCAGCAGCCCCGGGAGGGCCAGATGGGGTAGCAATCAGCCCCAGCATTTT. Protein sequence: CASSPGRARWGSNQPQHF.

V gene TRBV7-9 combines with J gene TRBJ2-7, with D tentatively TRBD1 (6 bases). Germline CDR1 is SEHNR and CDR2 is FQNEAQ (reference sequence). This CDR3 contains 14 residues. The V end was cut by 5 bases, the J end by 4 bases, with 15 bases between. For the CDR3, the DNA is TGTGCCAGCAGCCGGGGACAAACGACATACGAGCAGTACTTC. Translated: CASSRGQTTYEQYF.

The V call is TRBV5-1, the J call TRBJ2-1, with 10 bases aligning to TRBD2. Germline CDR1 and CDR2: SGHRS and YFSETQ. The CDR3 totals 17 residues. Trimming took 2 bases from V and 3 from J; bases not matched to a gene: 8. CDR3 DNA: TGCGCCAGCAGCTTCGCTAGCGGGAGCTTTGGCTACAATGAGCAGTTCTTC. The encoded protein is CASSFASGSFGYNEQFF.

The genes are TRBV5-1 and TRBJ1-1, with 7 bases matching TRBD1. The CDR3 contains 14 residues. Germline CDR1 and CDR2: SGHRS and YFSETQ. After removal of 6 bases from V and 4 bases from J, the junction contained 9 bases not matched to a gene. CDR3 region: CASTKTGVTTEAFF. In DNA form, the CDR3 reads TGCGCCAGCACTAAAACAGGGGTGACCACTGAAGCTTTCTTT.

The CDR3 region is CASSPRLAGEYNEQFF. The CDR3 coding sequence is TGTGCCAGCAGCCCCAGACTAGCGGGAGAGTACAATGAGCAGTTCTTC. The chain recombines TRBV9 with TRBJ2-1; 12 nucleotides align to TRBD2. V dropped 4 bases and J dropped 4; count of bases not matched to a gene: 6. Germline CDR1 and CDR2: SGDLS and YYNGEE. This CDR3 region has 16 residues.

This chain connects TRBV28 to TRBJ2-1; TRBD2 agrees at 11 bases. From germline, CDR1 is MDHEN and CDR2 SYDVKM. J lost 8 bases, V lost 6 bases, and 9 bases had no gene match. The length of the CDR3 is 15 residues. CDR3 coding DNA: TGTGCCAGCAGACCAACTAGCGGGAGCTGGTATGAGCAGTTCTTC. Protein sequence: CASRPTSGSWYEQFF.

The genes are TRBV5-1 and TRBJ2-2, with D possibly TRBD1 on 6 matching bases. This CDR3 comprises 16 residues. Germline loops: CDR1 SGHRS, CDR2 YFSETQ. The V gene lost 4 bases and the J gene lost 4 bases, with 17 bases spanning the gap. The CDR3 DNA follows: TGCGCCAGCAGCCAAAGCCAGGGGCGTCGCACCGGGGAGCTGTTTTTT. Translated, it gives CASSQSQGRRTGELFF.